These 28 T cell receptor beta chains originate from one sample sequenced in a study of radiation and T cells in renal cell carcinoma. Generated by immunoSEQ multiplex PCR, the TCRdb table keeps only in-frame clones and is missing some. Here the sample spans some 78,000 clones, 80% to 90% being singletons. The time point: blood 4 weeks post-SBRT, at nephrectomy. Treatment described: 15 Gy SBRT to primary tumor, nephrectomy 4 weeks later. This material consisted of blood, taken from a patient whose treatment included radiotherapy and nephrectomy. These receptors all come from a woman in her seventies with renal cell carcinoma.

V is TRBV6-5 and J is TRBJ2-7; no reliable D call. There are 13 residues in the CDR3. Germline V gene sequence: CDR1 MNHEY, CDR2 SVGAGI. The germline V and J ends were trimmed by 0 bases and 5 bases, with 8 bases remaining between them. CDR3 sequence (DNA): TGTGCCAGCAGTTACTCGATTTGGGACGAGCAGTACTTC. Its translation is CASSYSIWDEQYF.

The chain joins TRBV19 to TRBJ1-4, with 7 nucleotides matching TRBD1. V dropped 5 bases and J dropped 8; count of bases not matched to a gene: 11. There are 15 residues in the CDR3. CDR1 is LNHDA and CDR2 is SQIVND in the germline V gene (reference sequence). The CDR3 loop is CASSPPRQGWEKLFF. The CDR3 bases are TGTGCCAGTAGTCCACCCCGACAGGGTTGGGAAAAACTGTTTTTT.

This chain connects TRBV2 to TRBJ1-1; 7 bases align to TRBD1. Trimming at V came to 6 bases and at J to 1 base, leaving 2 bases not matched to a gene. CDR1 SNHLY and CDR2 FYNNEI come from the germline V gene. This CDR3 contains 13 residues. This chain's CDR3 is CASRGTANTEAFF. Here the CDR3 DNA reads TGTGCCAGCAGAGGGACAGCGAACACTGAAGCTTTCTTT.

The chain has TRBV10-3 and TRBJ2-7; maybe TRBD2 (6 bases). The CDR3 is 14 amino acids. From germline, CDR1 is ENHRY and CDR2 SYGVKD. The V end lost 8 bases, the J end lost 1 base, and 15 bases lay between the germline ends. The DNA for the CDR3 is TGTGCCATCGGTGGGGGGATGGGTTCCTACGAGCAGTACTTC. Its protein product is CAIGGGMGSYEQYF.

The V call is TRBV15, the J call TRBJ1-5; D is unresolved. Germline values: CDR1 LNHNV, CDR2 YYDKDF (reference sequence). Trimming took 1 base from V and 4 from J, leaving 11 bases between them. The CDR3 length is 15 residues. The CDR3 protein is CATSRVPQPNQPQHF. The DNA for the CDR3 is TGTGCCACCAGCAGAGTCCCACAGCCTAATCAGCCCCAGCATTTT.

This sequence joins TRBV5-1 and TRBJ2-3; D is possibly TRBD1 or TRBD2 (6 bases each). CDR1 and CDR2 from the germline V gene are SGHRS and YFSETQ. Between the trimmed V and J ends, which lost 1 base and 1 base, there was a span of 13 bases. The CDR3 covers 16 residues. The CDR3 is CASSLTGGGGTDTQYF. CDR3 nucleotide sequence: TGCGCCAGCAGCTTGACCGGGGGCGGGGGCACAGATACGCAGTATTTT. Filled out from reference TRBV5-1 and TRBJ2-3, the complete variable domain reads KAGVTQTPRYLIKTRGQQVTLSCSPISGHRSVSWYQQTPGQGLQFLFEYFSETQRNKGNFPGRFSGRQFSNSRSEMNVSTLELGDSALYLCASSLTGGGGTDTQYFGPGTRLTVL.

The chain carries TRBV7-8 and TRBJ1-1; 11 bases line up with TRBD1. Germline loops: CDR1 SGHVS, CDR2 FQNEAQ. CDR3 length equals 14 residues. The trim removed 5 bases at V and 7 bases at J, leaving 6 bases unmatched. CDR3 nucleotides: TGTGCCAGCAGCGCGGACAGGGGGCCTATTGAAGCTTTCTTT. As protein: CASSADRGPIEAFF.

V and J are TRBV28 and TRBJ2-2; unclear D gene. The V and J ends lost 4 bases and 4 bases respectively, with 7 bases between them. CDR1 is MDHEN and CDR2 is SYDVKM in the germline V gene. This CDR3 is built from 13 residues. CDR3 sequence (DNA): TGTGCCAGCAGTTCCCTTGCCACCGGGGAGCTGTTTTTT. Translation: CASSSLATGELFF.

V usage is TRBV6-4 and J usage is TRBJ1-1; D gene ambiguous. CDR1 is MRHNA, CDR2 SNTAGT, per germline. This CDR3 contains 14 residues. The V and J ends lost 2 bases and 1 base respectively, with 8 bases between them. The CDR3 spells CASSDAGENTEAFF. As DNA, the CDR3 is TGTGCCAGCAGTGACGCTGGAGAGAACACTGAAGCTTTCTTT.

The chain has TRBV10-3 and TRBJ1-4, with TRBD1 as a possible D gene (5 bases). V was shortened by 2 bases and J by 7 bases, with 14 bases between the two germline ends. Germline V CDR1 and CDR2: ENHRY, SYGVKD. The CDR3 is 15 residues long. The CDR3 protein is CAISEGGQAGEKLFF. The CDR3 DNA reads as TGTGCCATCAGTGAGGGGGGTCAAGCAGGTGAAAAACTGTTTTTT.

V is TRBV7-2 and J is TRBJ2-7; the match to TRBD1 covers 9 bases. With 7 bases clipped from V and 6 bases from J, the junction kept 10 bases outside the gene matches. The length of the CDR3 is 14 residues. CDR1 and CDR2 (germline): SGHTA, FQGNSA. The CDR3 spells CASNRDRVFSEQYF. Here the CDR3 DNA reads TGTGCCAGCAACCGGGACAGGGTATTTAGCGAGCAGTACTTC. The full variable domain, rest sourced from reference TRBV7-2 and TRBJ2-7, is GAGVSQSPSNKVTEKGKDVELRCDPISGHTALYWYRQSLGQGLEFLIYFQGNSAPDKSGLPSDRFSAERTGGSVSTLTIQRTQQEDSAVYLCASNRDRVFSEQYFGPGTRLTVT.

This chain connects TRBV6-5 to TRBJ1-3; the D is unclear. Germline lookup yields CDR1 MNHEY and CDR2 SVGAGI. CDR3 length equals 15 residues. Trimming cost V 5 bases and J 0 bases, with 11 bases left between them. CDR3 amino acids: CASSRTVASGNTIYF. The CDR3 nucleotides read TGTGCCAGCAGTCGGACGGTCGCCTCTGGAAACACCATATATTTT.

The CDR3 is CAWSVTSAETQYF. In DNA form, the CDR3 reads TGTGCCTGGAGTGTAACTAGCGCTGAGACCCAGTACTTC. The J gene is TRBJ2-5, the V gene TRBV30; 7 positions match TRBD2. The germline CDR1 and CDR2 sequences are GTSNPN and SVGIG (reference sequence). V was clipped by 0 bases and J by 5 bases; unmatched bases: 3. The CDR3 is 13 residues long. The entire variable domain, with the rest obtained from reference TRBV30 and TRBJ2-5, is as follows: SQTIHQWPATLVQPVGSPLSLECTVEGTSNPNLYWYRQAAGRGLQLLFYSVGIGQISSEVPQNLSASRPQDRQFILSSKKLLLSDSGFYLCAWSVTSAETQYFGPGTRLLVL.

The V and J genes are TRBV2 and TRBJ2-1, with 7 bases matching TRBD1. The germline gives CDR1 SNHLY, CDR2 FYNNEI. This CDR3 has 15 residues. J was trimmed by 4 bases and V by 6 bases; bases with no gene match: 9. CDR3 DNA sequence: TGTGCCAGCAGCTCGTCGGGACAGCGGTACAATGAGCAGTTCTTC. Its protein is CASSSSGQRYNEQFF.

The V gene is TRBV19, the J gene TRBJ2-2, with D tentatively TRBD1 (6 bases). V was trimmed by 5 bases and J by 7 bases, leaving 23 bases between them. Looked up from germline, CDR1 is LNHDA and CDR2 is SQIVND (reference sequence). The CDR3 is 17 amino acids. The CDR3 DNA sequence: TGTGCCAGTAGTGTTCCCCCAGGTAGAGGACAGTACGGGGAGCTGTTTTTT. It codes for CASSVPPGRGQYGELFF.

This rearrangement joins TRBV5-4 to TRBJ2-2; D may be TRBD1 or TRBD2 (5 bases each). The CDR3 is made up of 15 amino acids. Germline V CDR1 and CDR2: SGHNT, YYREEE (reference sequence). Deletions cut 0 bases from V and 7 bases from J, with 13 bases between. CDR3 coding DNA: TGTGCCAGCAGCTTGGATCGGGGCGGAGTCGGGGAGCTGTTTTTT. Translating gives CASSLDRGGVGELFF.

The chain employs TRBV18 and TRBJ1-1; 9 bases line up with TRBD1. Germline V lookup: CDR1 KGHSH, CDR2 LQKENI. The CDR3 is 14 residues long. J gave up 4 bases and V 8 bases, and 8 bases lay outside the gene matches. The CDR3 region is CASLGRTGATEAFF. In DNA, the CDR3 is TGTGCCAGCCTAGGCAGGACAGGGGCCACTGAAGCTTTCTTT.

The rearrangement joins TRBV5-5 to TRBJ1-5; D gene uncertain. Trimming took 0 bases from V and 0 from J, leaving 4 bases between them. This CDR3 has 14 amino acids. Germline V gene sequence: CDR1 SGHKS, CDR2 YYEKEE (reference sequence). The CDR3: CASSLANSNQPQHF. DNA for the CDR3: TGTGCCAGCAGCTTGGCAAATAGCAATCAGCCCCAGCATTTT.

The chain couples TRBV10-3 to TRBJ2-7; D may be TRBD1 (6 bases). V was pared by 10 bases and J by 4 bases, with 20 bases between. Germline V lookup: CDR1 ENHRY, CDR2 SYGVKD. This CDR3 spans 14 amino acids. As DNA, the CDR3 is TGTGCCACTAGGGCAGGGGCGATAGGGTACGAGCAGTACTTC. Its protein product is CATRAGAIGYEQYF.

The chain combines TRBV7-2 with TRBJ1-2; D uncertain. This CDR3 spans 15 amino acids. Per germline, CDR1 SGHTA and CDR2 FQGNSA. V lost 3 bases, J lost 5 bases, and 16 bases lay in between. CDR3 sequence reads: CASSLRRHGEYGYTF. The CDR3 coding sequence is TGTGCCAGCAGCTTGCGAAGGCATGGAGAGTATGGCTACACCTTC.

This sequence joins TRBV6-5 and TRBJ2-3; 7 bases fit TRBD1. CDR1 and CDR2 (germline): MNHEY, SVGAGI. CDR3 size: 15 residues. Unmatched junction bases numbered 5, after V lost 5 bases and J lost 0 bases. The CDR3 sequence is CASSLGQPSTDTQYF. DNA for the CDR3: TGTGCCAGCAGTCTGGGACAGCCTAGCACAGATACGCAGTATTTT.

The chain carries TRBV4-3 and TRBJ2-2, with TRBD2 identical over 12 bases. CDR3 length: 16 residues. Germline V gene sequence: CDR1 LGHNA, CDR2 YSLEER. J gave up 3 bases and V 2 bases, and 1 base lay outside the gene matches. CDR3 in DNA: TGCGCCAGCAGCCAACTAGCGGGGGGGGACACCGGGGAGCTGTTTTTT. It specifies CASSQLAGGDTGELFF.

This clone was counted only a few times. The rearrangement links TRBV4-3 to TRBJ2-2; D gene uncertain. The germline V gene has CDR1 LGHNA and CDR2 YSLEER. This CDR3 region has 17 residues. Between the trimmed V and J ends, which lost 0 bases and 1 base, there was a span of 12 bases. The CDR3: CASSQDWALKNTGELFF. The CDR3 region has the DNA TGCGCCAGCAGCCAAGATTGGGCCTTGAAGAACACCGGGGAGCTGTTTTTT.

This clone was seen more than once but under ten times. The V gene is TRBV6-6, the J gene TRBJ1-2, with D unresolved. The germline V and J ends were trimmed by 4 bases and 0 bases, with 9 bases remaining between them. Germline CDR1 and CDR2: MNHNY and SVGAGI (reference sequence). The CDR3 loop spans 14 amino acids. CDR3 DNA sequence: TGTGCCAGCAGTTCACCAGCAACTAACTATGGCTACACCTTC. Encoded protein: CASSSPATNYGYTF.

The CDR3 loop is CASSSDTVGSNTEAFF. For the CDR3, the DNA is TGTGCCAGCAGCTCCGACACCGTGGGTTCGAACACTGAAGCTTTCTTT. The V gene is TRBV7-8, the J gene TRBJ1-1; D gene unclear. CDR3 length: 16 amino acids. The V end was cut by 4 bases, the J end by 1 base, with 16 bases between. Germline assignment: CDR1 SGHVS and CDR2 FQNEAQ. The variable domain in full, completed from reference TRBV7-8 and TRBJ1-1, reads GAGVSQSPRYKVAKRGQDVALRCDPISGHVSLFWYQQALGQGPEFLTYFQNEAQLDKSGLPSDRFFAERPEGSVSTLKIQRTQQEDSAVYLCASSSDTVGSNTEAFFGQGTRLTVV.

This sequence joins TRBV30 and TRBJ2-7; D perhaps matches TRBD2 (5 bases). There are 13 residues in the CDR3. V lost 4 bases to trimming and J lost 6 bases, with 16 bases between them. Per germline, CDR1 GTSNPN and CDR2 SVGIG (reference sequence). CDR3: CAWTVRRGSEQYF. CDR3 bases: TGTGCCTGGACCGTACGTCGGGGTTCCGAGCAGTACTTC.

The V and J genes are TRBV10-3 and TRBJ2-2, with D possibly TRBD1 on 6 matching bases. CDR1 is ENHRY and CDR2 is SYGVKD in the germline V gene. The CDR3 consists of 16 residues. Trimming took 10 bases from V and 0 from J, leaving 18 bases between them. CDR3 region: CATNGGSRSNTGELFF. CDR3 in DNA: TGTGCCACCAATGGGGGCAGTCGATCGAACACCGGGGAGCTGTTTTTT.

V usage is TRBV7-2 and J usage is TRBJ2-2; no clear D. The V end was cut by 1 base, the J end by 0 bases, with 3 bases between. The CDR3 runs 14 residues. CDR1 and CDR2 from the germline V gene are SGHTA and FQGNSA. The CDR3 nucleotides are TGTGCCAGCAGCTTAGTTTCGAACACCGGGGAGCTGTTTTTT. Protein sequence: CASSLVSNTGELFF.